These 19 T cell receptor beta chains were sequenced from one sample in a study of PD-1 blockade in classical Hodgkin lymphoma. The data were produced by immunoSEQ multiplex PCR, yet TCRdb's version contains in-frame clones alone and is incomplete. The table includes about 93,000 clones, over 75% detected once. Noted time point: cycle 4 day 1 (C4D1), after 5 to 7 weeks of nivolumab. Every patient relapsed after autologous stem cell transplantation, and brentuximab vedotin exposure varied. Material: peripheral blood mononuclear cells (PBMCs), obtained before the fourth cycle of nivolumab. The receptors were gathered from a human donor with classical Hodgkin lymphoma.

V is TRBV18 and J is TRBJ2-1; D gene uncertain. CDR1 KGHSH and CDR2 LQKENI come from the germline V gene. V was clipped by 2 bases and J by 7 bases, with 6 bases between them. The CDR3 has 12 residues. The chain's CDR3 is CASSPRNNEQFF. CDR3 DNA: TGTGCCAGCTCACCAAGAAATAATGAGCAGTTCTTC.

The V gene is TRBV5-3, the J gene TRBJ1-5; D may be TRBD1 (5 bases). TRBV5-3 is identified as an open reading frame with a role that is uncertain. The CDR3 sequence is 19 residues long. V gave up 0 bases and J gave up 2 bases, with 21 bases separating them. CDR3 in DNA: TGTGCCAGAAGCTTGGAGGGGATACCAGCAGCGCGGGGCAATCAGCCCCAGCATTTT. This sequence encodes CARSLEGIPAARGNQPQHF.

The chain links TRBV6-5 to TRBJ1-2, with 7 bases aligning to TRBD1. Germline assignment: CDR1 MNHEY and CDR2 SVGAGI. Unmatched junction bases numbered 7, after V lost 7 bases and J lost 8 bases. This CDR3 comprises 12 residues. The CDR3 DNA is TGTGCCAGCACTGACAGGGTAGGGGGCTACACCTTC. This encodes CASTDRVGGYTF.

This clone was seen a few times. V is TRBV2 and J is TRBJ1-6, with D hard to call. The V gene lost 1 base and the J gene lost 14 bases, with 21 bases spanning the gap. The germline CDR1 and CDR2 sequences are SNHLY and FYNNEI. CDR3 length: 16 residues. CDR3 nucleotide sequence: TGTGCCAGCAGTGAAGGGCTTGGGTCAGTTCCACGGGCCCTCCACTTT. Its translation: CASSEGLGSVPRALHF. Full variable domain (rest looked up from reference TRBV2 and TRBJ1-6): EPEVTQTPSHQVTQMGQEVILRCVPISNHLYFYWYRQILGQKVEFLVSFYNNEISEKSEIFDDQFSVERPDGSNFTLKIRSTKLEDSAMYFCASSEGLGSVPRALHFGNGTRLTVT.

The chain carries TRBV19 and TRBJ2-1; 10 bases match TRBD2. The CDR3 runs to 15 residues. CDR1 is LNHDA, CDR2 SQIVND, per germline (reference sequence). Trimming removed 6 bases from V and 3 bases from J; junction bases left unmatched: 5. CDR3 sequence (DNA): TGTGCCAGTAGCAGCGGGAGGGCCCTCTACAATGAGCAGTTCTTC. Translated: CASSSGRALYNEQFF.

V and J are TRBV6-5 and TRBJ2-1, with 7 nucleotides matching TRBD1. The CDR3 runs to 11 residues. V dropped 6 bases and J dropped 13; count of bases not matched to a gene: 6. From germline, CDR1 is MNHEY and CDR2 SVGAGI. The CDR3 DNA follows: TGTGCCAGCAGGTCACAGGGGCCTCAGTTCTTC. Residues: CASRSQGPQFF.

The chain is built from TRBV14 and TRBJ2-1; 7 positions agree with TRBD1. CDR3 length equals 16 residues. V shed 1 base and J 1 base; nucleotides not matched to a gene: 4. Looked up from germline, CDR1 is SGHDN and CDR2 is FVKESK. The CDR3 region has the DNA TGTGCCAGCAGCCAAGGCTGGGGACAGTCCTACAATGAGCAGTTCTTC. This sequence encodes CASSQGWGQSYNEQFF.

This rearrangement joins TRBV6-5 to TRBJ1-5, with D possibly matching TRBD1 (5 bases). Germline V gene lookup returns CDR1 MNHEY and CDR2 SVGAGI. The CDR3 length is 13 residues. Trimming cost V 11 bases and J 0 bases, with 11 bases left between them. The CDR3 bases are TGTGCCGTGGACAACTATAGCAATCAGCCCCAGCATTTT. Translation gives CAVDNYSNQPQHF.

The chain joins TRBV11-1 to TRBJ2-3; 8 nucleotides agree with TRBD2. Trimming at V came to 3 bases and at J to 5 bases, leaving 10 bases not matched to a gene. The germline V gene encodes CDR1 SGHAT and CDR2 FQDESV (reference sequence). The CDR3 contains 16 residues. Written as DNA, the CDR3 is TGTGCCAGCAGCTTGCGCAGACTAGCGTGGTTAGATACGCAGTATTTT. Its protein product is CASSLRRLAWLDTQYF.

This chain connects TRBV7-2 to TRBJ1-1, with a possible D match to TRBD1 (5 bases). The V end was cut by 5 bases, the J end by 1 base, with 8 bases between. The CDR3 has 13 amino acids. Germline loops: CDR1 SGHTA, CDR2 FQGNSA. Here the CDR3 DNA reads TGTGCCAGCAGCATTACAGGGAACACTGAAGCTTTCTTT. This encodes CASSITGNTEAFF.

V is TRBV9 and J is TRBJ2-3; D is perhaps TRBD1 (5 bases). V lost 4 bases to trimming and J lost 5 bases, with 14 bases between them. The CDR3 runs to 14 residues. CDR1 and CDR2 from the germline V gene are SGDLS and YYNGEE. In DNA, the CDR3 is TGTGCCAGCAGCACACCTGGGGCCGGAGATACGCAGTATTTT. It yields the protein CASSTPGAGDTQYF. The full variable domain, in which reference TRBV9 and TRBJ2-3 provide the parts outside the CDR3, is DSGVTQTPKHLITATGQRVTLRCSPRSGDLSVYWYQQSLDQGLQFLIQYYNGEERAKGNILERFSAQQFPDLHSELNLSSLELGDSALYFCASSTPGAGDTQYFGPGTRLTVL.

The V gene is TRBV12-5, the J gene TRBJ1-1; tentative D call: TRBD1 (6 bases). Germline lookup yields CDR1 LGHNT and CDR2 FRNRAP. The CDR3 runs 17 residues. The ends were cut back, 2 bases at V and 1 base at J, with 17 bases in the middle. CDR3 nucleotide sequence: TGTGCTAGTGGTTTGAATTACCGGGACATGACGAACACTGAAGCTTTCTTT. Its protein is CASGLNYRDMTNTEAFF. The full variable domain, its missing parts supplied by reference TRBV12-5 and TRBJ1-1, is DARVTQTPRHKVTEMGQEVTMRCQPILGHNTVFWYRQTMMQGLELLAYFRNRAPLDDSGMPKDRFSAEMPDATLATLKIQPSEPRDSAVYFCASGLNYRDMTNTEAFFGQGTRLTVV.

The CDR3 region is CASRGRVVDEQFF. The CDR3 region has the DNA TGTGCCAGCAGGGGCAGGGTCGTCGATGAGCAGTTCTTC. The rearrangement uses TRBV25-1 and TRBJ2-1; possible D gene TRBD1, 5 bases. The CDR3 has 13 amino acids. Per the germline V gene, CDR1 is MGHDK and CDR2 is SYGVNS. V lost 6 bases to trimming and J lost 8 bases, with 14 bases between them.

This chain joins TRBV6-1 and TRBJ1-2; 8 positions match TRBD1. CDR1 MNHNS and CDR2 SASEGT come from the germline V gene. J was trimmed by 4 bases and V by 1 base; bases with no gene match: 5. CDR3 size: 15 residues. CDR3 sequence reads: CASSEEAGGSYGYTF. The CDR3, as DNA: TGTGCCAGCAGTGAAGAGGCAGGGGGCAGCTATGGCTACACCTTC.

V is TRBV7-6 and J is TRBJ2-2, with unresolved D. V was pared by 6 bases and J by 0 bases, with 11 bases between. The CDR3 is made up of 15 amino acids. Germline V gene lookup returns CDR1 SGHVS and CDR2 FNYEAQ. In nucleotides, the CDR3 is TGTGCCAGCAGGGCTACAGTTACGAACACCGGGGAGCTGTTTTTT. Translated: CASRATVTNTGELFF.

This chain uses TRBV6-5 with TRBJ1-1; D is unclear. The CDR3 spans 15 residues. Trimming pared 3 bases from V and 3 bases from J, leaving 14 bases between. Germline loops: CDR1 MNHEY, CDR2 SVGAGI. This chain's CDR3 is CASSYRPDGYTEAFF. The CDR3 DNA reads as TGTGCCAGCAGTTATCGGCCAGATGGATACACTGAAGCTTTCTTT.

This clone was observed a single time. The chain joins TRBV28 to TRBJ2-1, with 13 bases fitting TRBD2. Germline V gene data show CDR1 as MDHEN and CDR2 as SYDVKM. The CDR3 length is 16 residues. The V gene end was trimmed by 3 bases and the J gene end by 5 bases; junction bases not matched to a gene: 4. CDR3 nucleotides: TGTGCCAGCAGTTTCCTCGGGACTAGCGGGAACAATGAGCAGTTCTTC. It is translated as CASSFLGTSGNNEQFF. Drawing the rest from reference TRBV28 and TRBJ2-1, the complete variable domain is DVKVTQSSRYLVKRTGEKVFLECVQDMDHENMFWYRQDPGLGLRLIYFSYDVKMKEKGDIPEGYSVSREKKERFSLILESASTNQTSMYLCASSFLGTSGNNEQFFGPGTRLTVL.

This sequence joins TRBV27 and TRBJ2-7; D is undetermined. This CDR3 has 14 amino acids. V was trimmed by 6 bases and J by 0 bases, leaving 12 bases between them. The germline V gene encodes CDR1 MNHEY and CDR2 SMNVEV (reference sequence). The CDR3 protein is CASSSTTVSYEQYF. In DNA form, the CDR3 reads TGTGCCAGCAGCTCCACAACCGTCTCCTACGAGCAGTACTTC.

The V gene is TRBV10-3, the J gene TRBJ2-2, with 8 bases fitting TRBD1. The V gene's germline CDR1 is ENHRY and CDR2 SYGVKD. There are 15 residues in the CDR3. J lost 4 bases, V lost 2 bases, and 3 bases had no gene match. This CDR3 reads CAISEVDRVTGELFF. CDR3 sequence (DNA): TGTGCCATCAGTGAGGTGGACAGGGTCACCGGGGAGCTGTTTTTT.